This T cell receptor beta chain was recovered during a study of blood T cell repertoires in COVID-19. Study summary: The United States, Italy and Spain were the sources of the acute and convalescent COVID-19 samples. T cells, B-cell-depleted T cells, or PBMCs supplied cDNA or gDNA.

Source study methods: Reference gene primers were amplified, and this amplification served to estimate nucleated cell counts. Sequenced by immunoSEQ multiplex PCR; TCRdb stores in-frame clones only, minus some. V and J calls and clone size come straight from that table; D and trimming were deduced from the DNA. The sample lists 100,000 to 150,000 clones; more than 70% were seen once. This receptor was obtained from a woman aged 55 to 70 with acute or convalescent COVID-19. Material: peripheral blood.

In DNA, the CDR3 is TGTGCCAGCAGCTTACCCTTGGGACTAGCGGGAGAAAGAGATACGCAGTATTTT. Its translation: CASSLPLGLAGERDTQYF. This sequence joins TRBV5-4 and TRBJ2-3; 14 bases agree with TRBD2. The length of the CDR3 is 18 residues. Per germline, CDR1 SGHNT and CDR2 YYREEE (reference sequence). J lost 5 bases, V lost 2 bases, and 10 bases had no gene match.